In its sample, the clone carrying this T cell receptor (beta chain) was seen many times. The antigen is undetermined. Each patient was aged 18 to 65 and had newly diagnosed hyperthyroidism of under 2 months' duration. Clinical symptoms, serum thyroxine, TRAb, thyroid ultrasound and orbital computed tomography informed diagnoses. This CDR3 has 13 amino acids. The germline V gene encodes CDR1 SGHAT and CDR2 FQNNGV. The V segment lost 5 bases and the J segment 5 bases; nucleotides outside the gene matches: 3. The data are from a study of T cells in Graves' hyperthyroidism and ophthalmopathy. Looking at the study overall: Once the initial diagnosis was made, peripheral blood was obtained before any treatment. Study-wide results and limits: Researchers report that a 13 V-J model separated ophthalmopathy from stable hyperthyroidism.

TCR beta CDR3 regions were amplified from RNA. The HTBI primer set served for first-round RT-PCR of the TCR CDR3. From the multiplex PCR reads, TCRdb called clonotypes with MiXCR, one entry per CDR3 protein. The repertoire holds a few hundred thousand distinct CDR3 sequences, with around 13% as singletons. The chain joins TRBV11-2 to TRBJ2-5, with 9 bases matching TRBD2. Sequencing input: blood. The clonotype comes from a woman aged 18-35 years with Graves' hyperthyroidism. CDR3 in DNA: TGTGCCAGCAGCCATAGCGGGAGTGAGACCCAGTACTTC. It encodes CASSHSGSETQYF.